Below, one T cell receptor beta chain is given with its context. The data were obtained in a study of blood T cell repertoires in COVID-19. Study-level background: From the United States, Italy and Spain came samples of acute and convalescent COVID-19. Nucleic acid was either cDNA or gDNA, and it came from T cells, B-cell-depleted T cells, or PBMCs.

Methods used by the authors: Counts of nucleated cells, estimated from reference gene primer amplification, were obtained. TCRdb keeps only in-frame clones here, not all; method: immunoSEQ multiplex PCR. That table supplies the V and J calls and clone size; D and trimming were determined from the DNA. Found here are some 210,000 clones, 82% of them singletons; the top ten hold approximately 12%. The V gene end was trimmed by 4 bases and the J gene end by 3 bases; junction bases not matched to a gene: 6. This CDR3 contains 16 residues. Looked up from germline, CDR1 is SGHNT and CDR2 is YENEEA. The J gene is TRBJ2-3, the V gene TRBV11-3; 11 positions match TRBD1. The receptor was isolated from a woman aged 40 to 55 with acute or convalescent COVID-19. Specimen: peripheral blood. CDR3 coding DNA: TGTGCCAGCAGCTCCGGGACAGGGGGAAAGACAGATACGCAGTATTTT. It yields the protein CASSSGTGGKTDTQYF.